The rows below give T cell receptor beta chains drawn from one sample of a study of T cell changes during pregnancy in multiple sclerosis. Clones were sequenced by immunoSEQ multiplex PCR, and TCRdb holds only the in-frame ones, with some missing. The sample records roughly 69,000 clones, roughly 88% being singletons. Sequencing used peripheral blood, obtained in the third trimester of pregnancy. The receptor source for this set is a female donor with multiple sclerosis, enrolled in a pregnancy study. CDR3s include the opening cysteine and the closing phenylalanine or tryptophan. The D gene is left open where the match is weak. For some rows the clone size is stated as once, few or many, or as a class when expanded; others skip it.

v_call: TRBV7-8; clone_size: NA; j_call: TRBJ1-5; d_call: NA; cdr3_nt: TGTGCCAGCAGCTTAGGGAGAGGGGGTAGCAATCAGCCCCAGCATTTT; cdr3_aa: CASSLGRGGSNQPQHF
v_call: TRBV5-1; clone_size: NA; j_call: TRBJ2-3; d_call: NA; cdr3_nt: TGCGCCAGCCGTGAGGGCGGGATACTCACAGATACGCAGTATTTT; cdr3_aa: CASREGGILTDTQYF
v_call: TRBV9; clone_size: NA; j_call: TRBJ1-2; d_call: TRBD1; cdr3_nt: TGTGCCAGCAGCGCCTACAGGGGAACCAACTATGGCTACACCTTC; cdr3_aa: CASSAYRGTNYGYTF
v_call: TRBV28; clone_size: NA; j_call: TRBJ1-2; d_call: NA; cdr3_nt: TGTGCCAGCAGCCCCGGGGGGGCTAACTATGGCTACACCTTC; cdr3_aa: CASSPGGANYGYTF
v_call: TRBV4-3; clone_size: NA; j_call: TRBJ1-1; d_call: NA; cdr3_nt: TGCGCCAGCAGCCAAGATCGGCGGATGTACACTGAAGCTTTCTTT; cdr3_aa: CASSQDRRMYTEAFF
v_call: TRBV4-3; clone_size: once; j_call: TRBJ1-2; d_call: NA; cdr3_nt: TGCGCCAGCAGCCAAGTACTGTCCCTCTATGGCTACACCTTC; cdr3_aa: CASSQVLSLYGYTF
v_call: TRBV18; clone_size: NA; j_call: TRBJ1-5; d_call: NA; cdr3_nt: TGTGCCAGCTCACCCCAGGGGATCAATCAGCCCCAGCATTTT; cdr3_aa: CASSPQGINQPQHF
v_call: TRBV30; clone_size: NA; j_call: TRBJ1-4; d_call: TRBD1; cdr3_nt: TGTGCCTGGAGTAGAGGCGGGACAGGGCAAGAAAAACTGTTTTTT; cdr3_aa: CAWSRGGTGQEKLFF
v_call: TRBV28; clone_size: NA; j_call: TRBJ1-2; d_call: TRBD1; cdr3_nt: TGTGCCAGCAGTCCCCGACAGGGTGGTGGCTACACCTTC; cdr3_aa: CASSPRQGGGYTF
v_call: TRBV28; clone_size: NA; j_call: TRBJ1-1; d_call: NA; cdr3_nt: TGTGCCAGCAGTCCCTTGAGCAACACTGAAGCTTTCTTT; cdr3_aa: CASSPLSNTEAFF
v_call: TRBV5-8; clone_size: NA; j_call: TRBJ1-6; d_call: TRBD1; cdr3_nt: TGTGCCAGCAGCTTGGACAGGGGGCATTCACCCCTCCACTTT; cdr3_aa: CASSLDRGHSPLHF
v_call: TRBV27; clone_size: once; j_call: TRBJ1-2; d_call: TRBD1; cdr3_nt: TGTGCCAGCAGTGGACAGGGCCCCTTTTCTTATGGCTACACCTTC; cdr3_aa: CASSGQGPFSYGYTF
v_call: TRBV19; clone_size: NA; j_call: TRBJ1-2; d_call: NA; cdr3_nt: TGTGCCAGTAGTATAGGAGGGTTCTATGGCTACACCTTC; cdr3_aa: CASSIGGFYGYTF
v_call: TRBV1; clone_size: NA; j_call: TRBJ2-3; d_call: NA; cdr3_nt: TGCACCAGCAGCCAAGGATGGGGTGGAGGAGGCCCGCCGGCCACAGATACGCAGTATTTT; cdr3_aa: CTSSQGWGGGGPPATDTQYF
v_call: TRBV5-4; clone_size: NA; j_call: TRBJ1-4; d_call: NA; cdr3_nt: TGTGCCAGCAGCCCTCATGGGGGGAATGAAAAACTGTTTTTT; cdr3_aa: CASSPHGGNEKLFF
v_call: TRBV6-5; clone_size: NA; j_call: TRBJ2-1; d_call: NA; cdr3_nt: TGTGCCAGCAGTTACCAGGCGGGGAGTTACAATGAGCAGTTCTTC; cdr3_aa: CASSYQAGSYNEQFF
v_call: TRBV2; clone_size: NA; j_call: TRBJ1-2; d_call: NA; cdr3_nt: TGTGCCAGCGGGCGCAGGGACTATGGCTACACCTTC; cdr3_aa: CASGRRDYGYTF
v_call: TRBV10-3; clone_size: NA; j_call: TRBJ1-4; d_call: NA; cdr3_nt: TGTGCCACCTTCAGGGAAACGTTAGAAAAACTGTTTTTT; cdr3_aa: CATFRETLEKLFF
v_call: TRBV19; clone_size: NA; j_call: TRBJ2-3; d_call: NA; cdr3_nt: TGTGCCAGTAGTATCAGGGGCACAGATACGCAGTATTTT; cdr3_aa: CASSIRGTDTQYF
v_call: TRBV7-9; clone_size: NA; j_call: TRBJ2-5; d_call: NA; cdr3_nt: TGTGCCAGCAGCTTAAGCGGCAGGACCCAAGAGACCCAGTACTTC; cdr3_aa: CASSLSGRTQETQYF
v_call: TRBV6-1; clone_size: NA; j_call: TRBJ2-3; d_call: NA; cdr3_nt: TGTGCCAGCTGGGGGCTATTACTAGATACGCAGTATTTT; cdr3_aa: CASWGLLLDTQYF
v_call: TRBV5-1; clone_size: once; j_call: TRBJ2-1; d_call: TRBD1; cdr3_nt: TGCGCCAGCAGCTGGGGGACAGTGAGCTCCTACAATGAGCAGTTCTTC; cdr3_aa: CASSWGTVSSYNEQFF
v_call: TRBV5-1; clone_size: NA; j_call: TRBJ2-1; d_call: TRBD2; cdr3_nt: TGCGCCAGCAGCTTGAGTACCGGGACTAGTATCCCGTTCTTC; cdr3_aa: CASSLSTGTSIPFF
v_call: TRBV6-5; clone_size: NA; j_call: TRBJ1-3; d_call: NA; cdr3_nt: TGTGCCAGCAGTTCCCTTGGAAACACCATATATTTT; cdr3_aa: CASSSLGNTIYF
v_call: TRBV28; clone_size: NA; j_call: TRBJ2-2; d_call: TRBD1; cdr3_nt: TGTGCCAGCAGTGGGACAGAGAACACCGGGGAGCTGTTTTTT; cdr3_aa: CASSGTENTGELFF
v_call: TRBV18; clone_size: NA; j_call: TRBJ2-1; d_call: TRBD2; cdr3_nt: TGTGCCAGCTCACCACTTGGAGGGACTAGCGGGTACAATGAGCAGTTCTTC; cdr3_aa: CASSPLGGTSGYNEQFF
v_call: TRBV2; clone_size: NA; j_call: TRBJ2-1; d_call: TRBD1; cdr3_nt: TGTGCCAGCAACAGGAGGACAGGTGAGCAGTTCTTC; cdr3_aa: CASNRRTGEQFF
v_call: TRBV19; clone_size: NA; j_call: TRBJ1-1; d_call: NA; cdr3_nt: TGTGCCAGTAGGGGCAGGCGGAACACTGAAGCTTTCTTT; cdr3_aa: CASRGRRNTEAFF
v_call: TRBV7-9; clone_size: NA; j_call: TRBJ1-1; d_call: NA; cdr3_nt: TGTGCCAGCAGCCAGTACCGGGCCGGAGGGGAAGCTTTCTTT; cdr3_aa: CASSQYRAGGEAFF
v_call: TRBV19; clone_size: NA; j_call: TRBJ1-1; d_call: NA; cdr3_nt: TGTGCCAGTGCCCAGGGTGGATATGAGACTGAAGCTTTCTTT; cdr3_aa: CASAQGGYETEAFF
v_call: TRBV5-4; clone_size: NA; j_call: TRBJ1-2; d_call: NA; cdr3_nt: TGTGCCAGCAGCTTGCAGGGCAGTTACTATGGCTACACCTTC; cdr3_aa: CASSLQGSYYGYTF
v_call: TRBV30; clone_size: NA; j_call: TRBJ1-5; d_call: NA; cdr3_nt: TGTGCCTGGGGGGGGATAGATCAGCCCCAGCATTTT; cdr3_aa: CAWGGIDQPQHF
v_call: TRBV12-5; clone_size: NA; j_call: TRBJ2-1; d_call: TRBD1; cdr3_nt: TGTGCTAGTGGCCTGGGACAGATTTCTTACAATGAGCAGTTCTTC; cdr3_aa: CASGLGQISYNEQFF
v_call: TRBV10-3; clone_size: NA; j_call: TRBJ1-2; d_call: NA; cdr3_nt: TGTGCCATCAGTGAGGCGGGCAGCTATGGCTACACCTTC; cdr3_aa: CAISEAGSYGYTF
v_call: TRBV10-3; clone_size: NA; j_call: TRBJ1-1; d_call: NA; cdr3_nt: TGTGCCATCAGCCCGGACAGAGGCACTGAAGCTTTCTTT; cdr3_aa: CAISPDRGTEAFF
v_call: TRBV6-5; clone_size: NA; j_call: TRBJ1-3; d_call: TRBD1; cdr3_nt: TGTGCCAGCAGTTTCAGGGGGGGAAACACCATATATTTT; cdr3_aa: CASSFRGGNTIYF
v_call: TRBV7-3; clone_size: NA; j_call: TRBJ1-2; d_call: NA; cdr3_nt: TGTGCCAGCAGCCCCGGTCCCGAAGCAAACTATGGCTACACCTTC; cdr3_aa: CASSPGPEANYGYTF
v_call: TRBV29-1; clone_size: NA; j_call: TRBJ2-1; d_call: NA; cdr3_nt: TGCAGCACAGGGCTGGAACGGGGTGAGCAGTTCTTC; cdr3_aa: CSTGLERGEQFF
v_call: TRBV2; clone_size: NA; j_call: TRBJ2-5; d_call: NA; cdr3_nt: TGTGCCAGCAGTATCGGGACTCCCTGGGTCCAGACCCAGTACTTC; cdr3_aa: CASSIGTPWVQTQYF
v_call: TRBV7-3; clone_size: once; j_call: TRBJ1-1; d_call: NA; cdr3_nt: TGTGCCAGCAGCGTACAGCTGAACACTGAAGCTTTCTTT; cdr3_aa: CASSVQLNTEAFF
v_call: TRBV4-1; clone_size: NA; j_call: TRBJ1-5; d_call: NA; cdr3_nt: TGCGCCAGCAGCCAACAGGGCTACTACAGGGGCAATCAGCCCCAGCATTTT; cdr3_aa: CASSQQGYYRGNQPQHF
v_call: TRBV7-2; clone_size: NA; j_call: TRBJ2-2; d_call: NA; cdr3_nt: TGTGCCAGCAGCTTACACCGGACGGGAGCCGGGGAGCTGTTTTTT; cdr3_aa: CASSLHRTGAGELFF